Presented here are 18 T cell receptor beta chains from one specimen sequenced in a study of T cell responses to AZD1222 COVID-19 vaccine (dated by TCRdb to the early 2020s). Library prep was done by the immunoSEQ multiplex PCR assay. Held by TCRdb, this immuneACCESS table contains in-frame sequences only and omits some clones. Under half of the omission traces to an unresolved V gene where checked; the cause of the rest is unknown. Counted in this sample were 150,000 to 200,000 clones; about 94% of them appeared once. Roughly 10% of the sample comes from the top ten. The time point label here, explained by the study, means: baseline before first vaccination. Sequenced material: peripheral blood, taken on day 0 of AZD1222 vaccination. The receptors shown here come from an adult in good health.

The V call is TRBV9, the J call TRBJ2-1, with D possibly TRBD2 on 7 matching bases. The CDR3 is made up of 16 amino acids. The V end was cut by 1 base, the J end by 7 bases, with 18 bases between. In germline, CDR1 is SGDLS, CDR2 YYNGEE. CDR3 region: CASSVPSLGGRNEQFF. DNA for the CDR3: TGTGCCAGCAGCGTACCTTCTCTCGGGGGGCGGAATGAGCAGTTCTTC. The full variable domain, in which reference TRBV9 and TRBJ2-1 provide the parts outside the CDR3, is DSGVTQTPKHLITATGQRVTLRCSPRSGDLSVYWYQQSLDQGLQFLIQYYNGEERAKGNILERFSAQQFPDLHSELNLSSLELGDSALYFCASSVPSLGGRNEQFFGPGTRLTVL.

This chain connects TRBV29-1 to TRBJ2-1, with 10 bases that match TRBD2. V lost 6 bases to trimming and J lost 3 bases; unmatched junction nucleotides: 14. From germline, CDR1 is SQVTM and CDR2 ANQGSEA. This CDR3 comprises 17 residues. The CDR3 DNA sequence: TGCAGCGTGTCCGGGACTAGCGTGGGGCATATCTACAATGAGCAGTTCTTC. Translation: CSVSGTSVGHIYNEQFF.

Of note for this clone: This same CDR3 is encoded by further DNA sequences in the sample. The chain links TRBV12-3 or TRBV12-4 to TRBJ2-2; maybe TRBD2 (6 bases). This CDR3 has 13 amino acids. V was pared by 1 base and J by 6 bases, with 6 bases between. DNA for the CDR3: TGTGCCAGCAGTTTAGGGGGGGCCGGGGAGCTGTTTTTT. It yields the protein CASSLGGAGELFF.

The chain has TRBV19 and TRBJ1-2; D is possibly TRBD1 (6 bases). The V end lost 3 bases, the J end lost 5 bases, and 7 bases lay between the germline ends. Germline CDR1 LNHDA, CDR2 SQIVND (reference sequence). CDR3 length: 12 residues. The CDR3 reads CASSIQGYGYTF. The DNA for the CDR3 is TGTGCCAGTAGTATCCAGGGGTATGGCTACACCTTC.

The table lists this clone with a count of one. In DNA, the CDR3 is TGTGCCTGGAGTGCGGGAGCCTCCTACGAGCAGTACTTC. It encodes CAWSAGASYEQYF. V usage is TRBV30 and J usage is TRBJ2-7, with a weak D call TRBD2 (6 bases). V was shortened by 1 base and J by 0 bases, with 7 bases between the two germline ends. CDR1 and CDR2 from the germline V gene are GTSNPN and SVGIG (reference sequence). CDR3 size: 13 residues.

The V gene is TRBV6-4, the J gene TRBJ2-3; D remains ambiguous. The V gene's germline CDR1 is MRHNA and CDR2 SNTAGT. The CDR3 sequence is 16 residues long. Between the trimmed V and J ends, which lost 0 bases and 3 bases, there was a span of 13 bases. CDR3 amino acids: CASSDSTSRQTDTQYF. The CDR3 coding sequence is TGTGCCAGCAGTGACTCGACTTCCAGACAAACAGATACGCAGTATTTT.

J is TRBJ1-3 and V is TRBV19, with unresolved D. V lost 4 bases to trimming and J lost 0 bases, with 13 bases between them. CDR1 and CDR2 from the germline V gene are LNHDA and SQIVND (reference sequence). This CDR3 has 16 residues. In DNA, the CDR3 is TGTGCCAGTAGTAGCATAATGGACCTCTCTGGAAACACCATATATTTT. This sequence encodes CASSSIMDLSGNTIYF.

This clone was detected once. The chain joins TRBV18 to TRBJ2-1; no firm D call. The V gene lost 0 bases and the J gene lost 5 bases, with 11 bases spanning the gap. Germline V CDR1 and CDR2: KGHSH, LQKENI. CDR3 length: 15 residues. The CDR3 DNA reads TGTGCCAGCTCACCACCGGACCTCCGGCACAATGAGCAGTTCTTC. This gives the protein CASSPPDLRHNEQFF.

The chain uses TRBV13 and TRBJ1-2, with D tentatively TRBD1 (5 bases). Trimming shortened V by 5 bases and J by 4 bases, and 17 bases separated the two germline ends. This CDR3 spans 15 amino acids. Germline lookup yields CDR1 PRHDT and CDR2 FYEKMQ (reference sequence). Here the CDR3 DNA reads TGTGCCAGCAGCACCAAAGGGGCCCCGGCCTATGGCTACACCTTC. Amino acids: CASSTKGAPAYGYTF.

This chain uses TRBV7-9 with TRBJ1-6; 7 bases are a match to TRBD1. This CDR3 region has 16 residues. CDR1 is SEHNR, CDR2 FQNEAQ, per germline (reference sequence). The V segment lost 5 bases and the J segment 9 bases; nucleotides outside the gene matches: 13. DNA for the CDR3: TGTGCCAGCAGCCCCCGGGACAGCCCAGAGGTTTCACCCCTCCACTTT. This sequence encodes CASSPRDSPEVSPLHF. Filled out from reference TRBV7-9 and TRBJ1-6, the complete variable domain reads DTGVSQNPRHKITKRGQNVTFRCDPISEHNRLYWYRQTLGQGPEFLTYFQNEAQLEKSRLLSDRFSAERPKGSFSTLEIQRTEQGDSAMYLCASSPRDSPEVSPLHFGNGTRLTVT.

The rearrangement uses TRBV28 and TRBJ2-1; 10 bases fit TRBD2. Germline loops: CDR1 MDHEN, CDR2 SYDVKM. The CDR3 runs to 15 residues. J lost 7 bases, V lost 2 bases, and 5 bases had no gene match. CDR3 protein: CASSLPLAGENEQFF. The CDR3 nucleotides are TGTGCCAGCAGTTTACCGCTAGCGGGAGAGAATGAGCAGTTCTTC.

The CDR3 DNA follows: TGCGCCAGCAGCCCCGTATTGCGGGAGGGTTTAGATGAGCAGTTCTTC. This codes for CASSPVLREGLDEQFF. The V and J genes are TRBV5-1 and TRBJ2-1; TRBD2 matches 9 bases. From germline, CDR1 is SGHRS and CDR2 YFSETQ. V lost 4 bases to trimming and J lost 8 bases; unmatched junction nucleotides: 13. This CDR3 region has 16 residues.

The chain is built from TRBV27 and TRBJ2-2; D might be TRBD2 (6 bases). Germline loops: CDR1 MNHEY, CDR2 SMNVEV (reference sequence). The length of the CDR3 is 15 residues. Trimming cost V 5 bases and J 4 bases, with 14 bases left between them. The CDR3 bases are TGTGCCAGCAGTGAGCGGGTCGGAATCACCGGGGAGCTGTTTTTT. Residues: CASSERVGITGELFF.

The CDR3 loop reads CASSEGTAQYGYTF. In nucleotides, the CDR3 is TGTGCCAGCTCGGAGGGGACAGCTCAATATGGCTACACCTTC. The chain links TRBV18 to TRBJ1-2, with 7 bases lining up with TRBD1. V dropped 6 bases and J dropped 5; count of bases not matched to a gene: 9. The CDR3 runs to 14 residues. Germline V gene data show CDR1 as KGHSH and CDR2 as LQKENI.

Worth noting for this clone: This CDR3 is also generated by other DNA sequences in the sample. This sequence joins TRBV5-6 and TRBJ2-7; D uncertain. V was shortened by 0 bases and J by 3 bases, with 7 bases between the two germline ends. This CDR3 comprises 13 residues. Germline CDR1 SGHDT, CDR2 YYEEEE. The CDR3 region has the DNA TGTGCCAGCAGCTTGGCTCCGAACTACGAGCAGTACTTC. This encodes CASSLAPNYEQYF.

This clone was counted a single time. This chain uses TRBV4-3 with TRBJ2-3, with D possibly matching TRBD2 (6 bases). There are 20 residues in the CDR3. V was cut by 0 bases and J by 3 bases, with 25 bases left in between. The V gene's germline CDR1 is LGHNA and CDR2 YSLEER. This chain's CDR3 is CASSQDPPSAQGPETDTQYF. In nucleotides, the CDR3 is TGCGCCAGCAGCCAAGATCCTCCTAGCGCCCAGGGCCCCGAAACAGATACGCAGTATTTT.

The chain couples TRBV4-1 to TRBJ1-1; D may be TRBD1 (6 bases). This CDR3 spans 17 amino acids. Germline V gene data show CDR1 as MGHRA and CDR2 as YSYEKL. With 3 bases removed from V and 3 bases from J, the gap between germline ends came to 20 bases. CDR3 sequence reads: CASSHPRVGGRDTEAFF. In nucleotides, the CDR3 is TGCGCCAGCAGCCATCCCCGAGTTGGGGGGCGCGACACTGAAGCTTTCTTT.

In its sample, this clone was seen once. V and J are TRBV18 and TRBJ2-7; 8 nucleotides line up with TRBD1. V lost 5 bases, J lost 2 bases, and 2 bases stayed unmatched. The CDR3 sequence is 13 residues long. Germline V gene sequence: CDR1 KGHSH, CDR2 LQKENI. For the CDR3, the DNA is TGTGCCAGCTCAGCGGGACAGGCCTACGAGCAGTACTTC. Translation gives CASSAGQAYEQYF.